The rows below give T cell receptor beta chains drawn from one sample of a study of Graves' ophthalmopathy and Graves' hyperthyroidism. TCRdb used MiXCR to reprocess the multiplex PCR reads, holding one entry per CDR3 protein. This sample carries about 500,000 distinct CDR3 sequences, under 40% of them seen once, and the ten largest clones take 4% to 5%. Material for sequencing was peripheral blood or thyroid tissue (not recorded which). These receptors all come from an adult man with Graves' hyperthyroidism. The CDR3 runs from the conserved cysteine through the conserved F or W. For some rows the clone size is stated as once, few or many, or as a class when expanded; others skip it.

CDR3 protein: CASSVAQGETQYF; clone size: many; J gene: TRBJ2-5; V gene: TRBV9; CDR3 length: 13
CDR3 protein: CASSEWGGIQPQHF; clone size: -; J gene: TRBJ1-5; V gene: TRBV2; CDR3 length: 14
CDR3 protein: CASSSSGSGSGNTIYF; clone size: -; J gene: TRBJ1-3; V gene: TRBV6-6; CDR3 length: 16
CDR3 protein: CASSLWTDRPRDEQYF; clone size: once; J gene: TRBJ2-7; V gene: TRBV7-9; CDR3 length: 16
CDR3 protein: CATRDLFRGDQETQYF; clone size: many; J gene: TRBJ2-5; V gene: TRBV15; CDR3 length: 16
CDR3 protein: CASTLGGRSTEAFF; clone size: many; J gene: TRBJ1-1; V gene: TRBV19; CDR3 length: 14
CDR3 protein: CASRRDRGQGYTF; clone size: many; J gene: TRBJ1-2; V gene: TRBV9; CDR3 length: 13
CDR3 protein: CASSFTESTDTQCF; clone size: -; J gene: TRBJ2-3; V gene: TRBV7-2; CDR3 length: 14
CDR3 protein: CASSLHGGTGPNTGELFF; clone size: many; J gene: TRBJ2-2; V gene: TRBV7-8; CDR3 length: 18
CDR3 protein: CASSQGAEETQYF; clone size: many; J gene: TRBJ2-5; V gene: TRBV2; CDR3 length: 13
CDR3 protein: CASSMTGTVDSPLHF; clone size: many; J gene: TRBJ1-6; V gene: TRBV9; CDR3 length: 15
CDR3 protein: CASSLSDRAEGYTF; clone size: many; J gene: TRBJ1-2; V gene: TRBV16; CDR3 length: 14
CDR3 protein: CASSVRGSGANVLTF; clone size: -; J gene: TRBJ2-6; V gene: TRBV9; CDR3 length: 15
CDR3 protein: CASSRTSGETYEQYF; clone size: -; J gene: TRBJ2-7; V gene: TRBV7-9; CDR3 length: 15
CDR3 protein: CASRPGGSHIQYF; clone size: -; J gene: -; V gene: TRBV2; CDR3 length: 13
CDR3 protein: CSLRDSPRGKLFF; clone size: -; J gene: TRBJ1-4; V gene: TRBV29-1; CDR3 length: 13
CDR3 protein: CSLEGTANTEAFF; clone size: once; J gene: TRBJ1-1; V gene: TRBV29-1; CDR3 length: 13
CDR3 protein: CASSVNYEKLFF; clone size: -; J gene: TRBJ1-4; V gene: TRBV18; CDR3 length: 12
CDR3 protein: CASSMGGGPNQPQHF; clone size: -; J gene: TRBJ1-5; V gene: TRBV7-2; CDR3 length: 15
CDR3 protein: CASSLQGDEQYF; clone size: many; J gene: TRBJ2-7; V gene: TRBV6-5; CDR3 length: 12